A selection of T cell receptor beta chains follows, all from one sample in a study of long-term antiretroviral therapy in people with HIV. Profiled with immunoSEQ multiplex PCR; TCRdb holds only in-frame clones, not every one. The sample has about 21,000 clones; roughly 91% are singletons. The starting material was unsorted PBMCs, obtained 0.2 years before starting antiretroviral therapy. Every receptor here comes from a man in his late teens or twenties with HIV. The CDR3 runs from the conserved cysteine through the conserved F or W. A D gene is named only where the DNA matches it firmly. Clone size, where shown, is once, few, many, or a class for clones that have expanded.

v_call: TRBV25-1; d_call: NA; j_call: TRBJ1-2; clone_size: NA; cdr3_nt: TGTGCCAGCAGTGACCCCCAGAGAGATTTGTATGGCTACACCTTC; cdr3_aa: CASSDPQRDLYGYTF
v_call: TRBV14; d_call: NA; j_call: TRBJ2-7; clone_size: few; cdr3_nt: TGTGCCAGCAGCCAAGATCCAAGCTTCTACGAGCAGTACTTC; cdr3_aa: CASSQDPSFYEQYF
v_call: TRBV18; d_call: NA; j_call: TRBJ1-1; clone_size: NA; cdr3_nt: TGTGCCAGCTCACCGCGTGAGGCCACTGAAGCTTTCTTT; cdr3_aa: CASSPREATEAFF
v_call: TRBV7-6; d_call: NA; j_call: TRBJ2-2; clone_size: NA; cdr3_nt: TGTGCCAGCAGCTTAGATGGTTTCAGGGGAGGAACCGGGGAGCTGTTTTTT; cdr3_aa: CASSLDGFRGGTGELFF
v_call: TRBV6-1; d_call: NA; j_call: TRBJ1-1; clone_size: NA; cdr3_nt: TGTGCCAGCAGTGAAGCAGAAGCTAGCAACACTGAAGCTTTCTTT; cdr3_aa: CASSEAEASNTEAFF
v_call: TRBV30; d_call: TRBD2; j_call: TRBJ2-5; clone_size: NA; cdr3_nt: TGTGCCTGGAGCCCGGGACTAGCGGGAGTGGAGACCCAGTACTTC; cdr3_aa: CAWSPGLAGVETQYF
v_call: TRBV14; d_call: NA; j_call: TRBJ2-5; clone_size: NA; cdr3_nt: TGTGCCAGCAGCCTACACCTACAAGAGACCCAGTACTTC; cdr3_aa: CASSLHLQETQYF
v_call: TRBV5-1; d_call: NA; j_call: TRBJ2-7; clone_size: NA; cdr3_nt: TGCGCCAGCAGTCGACAGACCTCCTCCTACGAGCAGTACTTC; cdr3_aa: CASSRQTSSYEQYF
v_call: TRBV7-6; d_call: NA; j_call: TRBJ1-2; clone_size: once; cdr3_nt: TGTGCCAGCAGCTTAGGGATTAACTATGGCTACACCTTC; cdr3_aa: CASSLGINYGYTF
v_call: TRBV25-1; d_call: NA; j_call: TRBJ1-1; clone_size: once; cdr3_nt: TGTGCCAGCAGTCAGACGGCGAACACTGAAGCTTTCTTT; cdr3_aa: CASSQTANTEAFF
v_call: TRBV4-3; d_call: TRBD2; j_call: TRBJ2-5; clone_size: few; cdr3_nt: TGCGCCAGCAGCCAAGAACGGGGGGGTGAGACCCAGTACTTC; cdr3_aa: CASSQERGGETQYF
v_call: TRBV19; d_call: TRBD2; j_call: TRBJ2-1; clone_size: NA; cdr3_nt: TGTGCCAGTAGTATTTCACTAGCGGGAGGGCCATGGAATGAGCAGTTCTTC; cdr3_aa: CASSISLAGGPWNEQFF
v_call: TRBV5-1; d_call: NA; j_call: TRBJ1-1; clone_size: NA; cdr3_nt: TGCGCCAGCAAACAACAGATGAACACTGAAGCTTTCTTT; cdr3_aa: CASKQQMNTEAFF
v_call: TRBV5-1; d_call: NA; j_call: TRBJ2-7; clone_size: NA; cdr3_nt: TGCGCCAGCAGCTTACGGTCACTGCCCTACGAGCAGTACTTC; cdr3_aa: CASSLRSLPYEQYF
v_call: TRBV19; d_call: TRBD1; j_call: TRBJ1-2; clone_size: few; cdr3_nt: TGTGCCAGTAGTCCGGACAGGGAAGGCTATGGCTACACCTTC; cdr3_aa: CASSPDREGYGYTF
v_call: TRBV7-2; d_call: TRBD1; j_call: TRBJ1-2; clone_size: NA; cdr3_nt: TGTGCCAGCAGCTTAGACAGGGGTGGTAATGGCTACACCTTC; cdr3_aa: CASSLDRGGNGYTF
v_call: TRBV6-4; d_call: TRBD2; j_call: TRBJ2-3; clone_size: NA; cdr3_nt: TGTGCCAGCAGTGACTCCGGGAGGGAAGGCACAGATACGCAGTATTTT; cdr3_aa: CASSDSGREGTDTQYF
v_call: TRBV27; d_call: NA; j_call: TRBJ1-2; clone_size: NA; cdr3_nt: TGTGCCAGCACCAGGGGATTTGGCTATGGCTACACCTTC; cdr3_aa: CASTRGFGYGYTF
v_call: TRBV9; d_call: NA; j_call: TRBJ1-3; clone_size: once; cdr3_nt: TGTGCCAGCAGCGTATCCTCTGGAAACACCATATATTTT; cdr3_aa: CASSVSSGNTIYF
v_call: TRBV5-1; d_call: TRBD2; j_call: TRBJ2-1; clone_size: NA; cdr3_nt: TGCGCCAGGTGGGGGGGAGACAGAGACCGAAGGAATGAGCAGTTCTTC; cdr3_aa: CARWGGDRDRRNEQFF
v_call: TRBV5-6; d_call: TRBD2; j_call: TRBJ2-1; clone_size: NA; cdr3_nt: TGTGCCAGCAGTTTAACCAGCGGGAACTTCCAGTTCTTC; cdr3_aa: CASSLTSGNFQFF
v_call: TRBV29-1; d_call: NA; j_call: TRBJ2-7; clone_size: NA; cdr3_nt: TGCAGCGTCGGGGAATCCTACGAGCAGTACTTC; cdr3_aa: CSVGESYEQYF
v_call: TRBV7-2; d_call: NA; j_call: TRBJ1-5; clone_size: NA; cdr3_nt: TGTGCCAGCAGCTTGGGTAGTCAGCCCCAGCATTTT; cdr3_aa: CASSLGSQPQHF
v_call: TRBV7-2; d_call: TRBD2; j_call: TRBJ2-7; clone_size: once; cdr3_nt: TGTGCCAGCCGGGGGGGCCCCGAGCAGTACTTC; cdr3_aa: CASRGGPEQYF
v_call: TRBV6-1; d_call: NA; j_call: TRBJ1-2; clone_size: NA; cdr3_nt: TGTGCCAGCAGTGAAGAAGGGCCCCCTCGCTTCTATGGCTACACCTTC; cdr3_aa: CASSEEGPPRFYGYTF
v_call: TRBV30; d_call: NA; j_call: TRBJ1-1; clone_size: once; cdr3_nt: TGTGCCTGGAATAGGAGAGGGGATGACACTGAAGCTTTCTTT; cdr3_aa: CAWNRRGDDTEAFF